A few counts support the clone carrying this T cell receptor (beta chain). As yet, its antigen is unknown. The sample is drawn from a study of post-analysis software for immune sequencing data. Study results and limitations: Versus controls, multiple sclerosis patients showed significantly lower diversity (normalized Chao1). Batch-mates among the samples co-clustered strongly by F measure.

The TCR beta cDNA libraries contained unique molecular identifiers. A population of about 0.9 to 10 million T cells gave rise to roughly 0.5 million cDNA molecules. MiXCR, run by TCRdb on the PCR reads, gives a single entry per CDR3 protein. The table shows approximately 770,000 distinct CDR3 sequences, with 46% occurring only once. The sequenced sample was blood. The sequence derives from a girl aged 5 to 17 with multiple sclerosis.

The CDR3 reads CATSRGRTGGMNEQYF. CDR3 nucleotide sequence: TGTGCCACCAGCAGAGGAAGGACAGGGGGGATGAACGAGCAGTACTTC. This chain joins TRBV15 and TRBJ2-7; 10 nucleotides align to TRBD1. This CDR3 has 16 amino acids. The trim removed 1 base at V and 5 bases at J, leaving 8 bases unmatched. Germline V lookup: CDR1 LNHNV, CDR2 YYDKDF (reference sequence).